These 15 T cell receptor beta chains were sequenced from one sample in a study of T cells in tumors and immune-related adverse events. The assay was immunoSEQ multiplex PCR, and TCRdb's table has in-frame clones only and misses some. The sample contains several thousand clones, about 93% of which appear only once. Here the sequenced sample was lymph node tissue, taken from a patient treated with anti-PD-1 therapy. The receptors derive from a female donor with metastatic renal cell carcinoma.

V gene TRBV21-1 combines with J gene TRBJ2-7; the D call in the table, TRBD1, was not verified against the DNA. TRBV21-1 constitutes a pseudogene. The CDR3 has 16 residues. Here the CDR3 DNA reads TGTGCCAGCAGCTCACGGACATACCAGTACTCCTACGAGCAGTACTTC. Encoded protein: CASSSRTYQYSYEQYF.

The V call is TRBV6-1, the J call TRBJ2-2, with 8 bases that match TRBD1. The CDR3 covers 15 residues. Trimming cost V 4 bases and J 5 bases; bases outside gene matches: 6. The germline V gene has CDR1 MNHNS and CDR2 SASEGT. For the CDR3, the DNA is TGTGCCAGCAGTGCCAGAGGACAGGGAACCGGGGAGCTGTTTTTT. This codes for CASSARGQGTGELFF.

V is TRBV7-2 and J is TRBJ2-7; 9 nucleotides agree with TRBD1. The length of the CDR3 is 14 residues. The V gene end was trimmed by 8 bases and the J gene end by 6 bases; junction bases not matched to a gene: 11. Germline-derived CDR1 and CDR2 are SGHTA and FQGNSA. CDR3 residues: CASASQGAPGEQYF. DNA for the CDR3: TGTGCCAGCGCCTCACAGGGGGCGCCCGGCGAGCAGTACTTC.

V and J are TRBV5-4 and TRBJ1-2; D gene uncertain. This CDR3 has 12 residues. CDR1 and CDR2 from the germline V gene are SGHNT and YYREEE (reference sequence). Between the trimmed V and J ends, which lost 4 bases and 4 bases, there was a span of 8 bases. The CDR3 reads CASSLQPYGYTF. In nucleotides, the CDR3 is TGTGCCAGCAGCCTACAGCCCTATGGCTACACCTTC. Full variable domain (rest looked up from reference TRBV5-4 and TRBJ1-2): ETGVTQSPTHLIKTRGQQVTLRCSSQSGHNTVSWYQQALGQGPQFIFQYYREEENGRGNFPPRFSGLQFPNYSSELNVNALELDDSALYLCASSLQPYGYTFGSGTRLTVV.

A few counts support this clone. The chain links TRBV10-3 to TRBJ1-3; D is uncertain. Germline assignment: CDR1 ENHRY and CDR2 SYGVKD. Trimming took 0 bases from V and 6 from J, leaving 6 bases between them. The CDR3 loop spans 13 amino acids. The CDR3 loop is CAISESIENTIYF. CDR3 nucleotide sequence: TGTGCCATCAGTGAGTCGATTGAAAACACCATATATTTT.

The J gene is TRBJ1-1, the V gene TRBV19; D may be TRBD1 (5 bases). This CDR3 has 14 residues. Trimming took off 5 bases at V and 2 bases at J, with 12 bases between the two ends. CDR1 is LNHDA, CDR2 SQIVND, per germline (reference sequence). CDR3 region: CASSLGEVNTEAFF. In DNA, the CDR3 is TGTGCCAGTAGTTTGGGGGAAGTTAACACTGAAGCTTTCTTT.

The V and J genes are TRBV6-4 and TRBJ2-3; D is unclear. The V and J ends lost 6 bases and 0 bases respectively, with 10 bases between them. This CDR3 is built from 14 residues. The V gene's germline CDR1 is MRHNA and CDR2 SNTAGT. CDR3 amino acids: CASRGPSSTDTQYF. The DNA of the CDR3 is TGTGCCAGCAGAGGCCCTTCTAGCACAGATACGCAGTATTTT.

The gene calls are TRBV7-2 and TRBJ2-4; 8 positions agree with TRBD2. Germline CDR1 is SGHTA and CDR2 is FQGNSA. The CDR3 has 13 amino acids. With 5 bases clipped from V and 7 bases from J, the junction kept 4 bases outside the gene matches. The CDR3: CASSRGGRNIQYF. CDR3 nucleotide sequence: TGTGCCAGCAGCCGGGGGGGCCGGAACATTCAGTACTTC.

The J gene is TRBJ1-2, the V gene TRBV14; TRBD1 agrees at 9 bases. CDR3 length: 16 residues. Per germline, CDR1 SGHDN and CDR2 FVKESK. The J segment lost 2 bases and the V segment lost 5 bases, leaving 9 bases of the junction unmatched. Here the CDR3 reads CASSTRTGAINYGYTF. The DNA of the CDR3 is TGTGCCAGCAGCACGCGGACAGGGGCGATAAACTATGGCTACACCTTC. Complete variable domain (other parts from reference TRBV14 and TRBJ1-2): EAGVTQFPSHSVIEKGQTVTLRCDPISGHDNLYWYRRVMGKEIKFLLHFVKESKQDESGMPNNRFLAERTGGTYSTLKVQPAELEDSGVYFCASSTRTGAINYGYTFGSGTRLTVV.

The CDR3 DNA reads as TGTGCCAGTACCCAAGAACAGGGGAGGAATTCACCCCTCCACTTT. Translation: CASTQEQGRNSPLHF. The chain links TRBV19 to TRBJ1-6; 7 bases map to TRBD1. CDR1 and CDR2 (germline): LNHDA, SQIVND (reference sequence). V lost 7 bases to trimming and J lost 7 bases; unmatched junction nucleotides: 10. The CDR3 extends over 15 amino acids.

The chain links TRBV6-5 to TRBJ2-1; 9 positions match TRBD1. CDR1 is MNHEY, CDR2 SVGAGI, per germline. V trimming: 0 bases; J trimming: 5 bases; junction bases outside the gene matches: 5. CDR3 size: 16 residues. DNA of the CDR3: TGTGCCAGCAGTTACTCTTGGGACAGGGCCCACAATGAGCAGTTCTTC. Its protein is CASSYSWDRAHNEQFF.

V gene TRBV11-2 combines with J gene TRBJ1-6; the D gene is possibly TRBD1 (5 bases). The CDR3 runs 14 residues. V lost 2 bases, J lost 14 bases, and 16 bases lay in between. Germline V gene lookup returns CDR1 SGHAT and CDR2 FQNNGV. The CDR3 sequence: CASSLPGTGVALHF. CDR3 sequence (DNA): TGTGCCAGCAGCTTACCGGGGACTGGGGTGGCCCTCCACTTT. Using reference TRBV11-2 and TRBJ1-6 for the parts outside the CDR3, the full variable domain is EAGVAQSPRYKIIEKRQSVAFWCNPISGHATLYWYQQILGQGPKLLIQFQNNGVVDDSQLPKDRFSAERLKGVDSTLKIQPAKLEDSAVYLCASSLPGTGVALHFGNGTRLTVT.

This clone has only one observation. This chain joins TRBV19 and TRBJ2-7; D remains ambiguous. Trimming shortened V by 3 bases and J by 2 bases, and 11 bases separated the two germline ends. Germline loops: CDR1 LNHDA, CDR2 SQIVND (reference sequence). The CDR3 loop spans 14 amino acids. The CDR3 loop is CASSIGLPPYEQYF. CDR3 coding DNA: TGTGCCAGTAGTATTGGTCTACCTCCCTACGAGCAGTACTTC.

The J gene is TRBJ2-7, the V gene TRBV10-3, with 10 positions matching TRBD1. Germline V gene lookup returns CDR1 ENHRY and CDR2 SYGVKD. CDR3 length: 14 residues. Losses at the gene ends were 6 bases for V and 5 bases for J; bases not matched to a gene: 7. CDR3 in DNA: TGTGCCATCAGACCCGGGACAGGGGTCCACGAGCAGTACTTC. The encoded protein is CAIRPGTGVHEQYF.

CDR3 residues: CASAPSTAPPQEYGYTF. The CDR3 DNA sequence: TGTGCCAGCGCCCCAAGCACGGCACCACCCCAGGAGTATGGCTACACCTTC. V usage is TRBV7-9 and J usage is TRBJ1-2; D ambiguous. This CDR3 comprises 17 residues. The V end was cut by 8 bases, the J end by 5 bases, with 27 bases between. Germline lookup yields CDR1 SEHNR and CDR2 FQNEAQ (reference sequence). Filled out from reference TRBV7-9 and TRBJ1-2, the complete variable domain reads DTGVSQNPRHKITKRGQNVTFRCDPISEHNRLYWYRQTLGQGPEFLTYFQNEAQLEKSRLLSDRFSAERPKGSFSTLEIQRTEQGDSAMYLCASAPSTAPPQEYGYTFGSGTRLTVV.